This entry is about one T cell receptor beta chain. TCRdb's copy holds only in-frame clones and misses some; the assay was immunoSEQ multiplex PCR. The profile shows 75,000 to 80,000 clones, approximately 78% of them singletons. The source of the sample is a study of PD-1 blockade in mismatch repair-deficient tumors. PCR or immunohistochemistry showed mismatch repair deficiency in every enrolled patient. Unmatched junction bases numbered 8, after V lost 7 bases and J lost 3 bases. The CDR3 length is 14 residues. Germline V gives CDR1 MNHEY, CDR2 SMNVEV (reference sequence). Material: peripheral blood, obtained 44 weeks after starting pembrolizumab. The genes are TRBV27 and TRBJ2-7, with TRBD1 matching 8 bases. The receptor's source is an adult with mismatch repair-deficient cancer. CDR3 residues: CASTPGDRRYEQYF. CDR3 sequence (DNA): TGTGCCAGCACCCCTGGGGACAGGCGCTACGAGCAGTACTTC.